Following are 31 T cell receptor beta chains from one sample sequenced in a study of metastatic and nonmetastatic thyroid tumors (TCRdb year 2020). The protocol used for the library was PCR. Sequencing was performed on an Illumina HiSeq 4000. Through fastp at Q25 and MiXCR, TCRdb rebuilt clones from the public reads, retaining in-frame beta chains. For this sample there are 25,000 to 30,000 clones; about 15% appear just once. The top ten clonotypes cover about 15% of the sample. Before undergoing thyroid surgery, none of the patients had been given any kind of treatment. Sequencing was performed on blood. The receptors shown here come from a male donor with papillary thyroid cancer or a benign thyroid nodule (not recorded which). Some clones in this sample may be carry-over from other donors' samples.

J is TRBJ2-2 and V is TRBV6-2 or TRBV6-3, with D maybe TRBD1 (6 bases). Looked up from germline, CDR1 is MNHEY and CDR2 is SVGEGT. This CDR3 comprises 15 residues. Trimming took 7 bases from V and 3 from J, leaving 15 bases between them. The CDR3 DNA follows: TGTGCCAGCACTCCTGGAAAGGGGGACACCGGGGAGCTGTTTTTT. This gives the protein CASTPGKGDTGELFF.

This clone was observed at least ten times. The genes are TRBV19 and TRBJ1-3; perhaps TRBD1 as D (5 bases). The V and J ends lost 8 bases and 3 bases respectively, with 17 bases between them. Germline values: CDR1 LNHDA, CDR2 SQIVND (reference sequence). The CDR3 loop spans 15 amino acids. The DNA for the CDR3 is TGTGCCAGTCAAACAACCCCAGGGCGTGGAAACACCATATATTTT. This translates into CASQTTPGRGNTIYF. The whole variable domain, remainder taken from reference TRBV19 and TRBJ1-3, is DGGITQSPKYLFRKEGQNVTLSCEQNLNHDAMYWYRQDPGQGLRLIYYSQIVNDFQKGDIAEGYSVSREKKESFPLTVTSAQKNPTAFYLCASQTTPGRGNTIYFGEGSWLTVV.

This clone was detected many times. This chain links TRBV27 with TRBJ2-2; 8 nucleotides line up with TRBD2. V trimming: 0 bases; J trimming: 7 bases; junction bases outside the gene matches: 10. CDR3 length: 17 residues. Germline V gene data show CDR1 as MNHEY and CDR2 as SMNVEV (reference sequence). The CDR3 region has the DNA TGTGCCAGCAGTTTATCTTATGTGGGGCTAGCGGGCGGGGAGCTGTTTTTT. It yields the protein CASSLSYVGLAGGELFF.

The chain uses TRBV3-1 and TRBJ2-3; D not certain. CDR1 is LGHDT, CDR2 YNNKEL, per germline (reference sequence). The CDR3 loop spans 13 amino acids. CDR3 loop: CAISQFTGDTQYF. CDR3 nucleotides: TGTGCAATCAGCCAGTTCACGGGAGATACGCAGTATTTT.

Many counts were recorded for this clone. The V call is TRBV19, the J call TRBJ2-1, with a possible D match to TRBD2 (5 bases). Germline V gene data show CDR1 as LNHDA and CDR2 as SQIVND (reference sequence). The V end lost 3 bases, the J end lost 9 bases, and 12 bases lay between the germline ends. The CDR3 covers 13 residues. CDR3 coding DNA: TGTGCCAGTAGTATTTCCCTGGGGAGTGAGCAGTTCTTC. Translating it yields CASSISLGSEQFF.

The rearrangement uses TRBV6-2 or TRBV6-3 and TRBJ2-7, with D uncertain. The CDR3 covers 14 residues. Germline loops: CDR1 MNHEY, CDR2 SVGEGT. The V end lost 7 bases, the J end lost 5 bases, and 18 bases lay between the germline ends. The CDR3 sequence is CASTQKGGWDEQYF. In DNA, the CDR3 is TGTGCCAGCACCCAGAAGGGCGGTTGGGACGAGCAGTACTTC.

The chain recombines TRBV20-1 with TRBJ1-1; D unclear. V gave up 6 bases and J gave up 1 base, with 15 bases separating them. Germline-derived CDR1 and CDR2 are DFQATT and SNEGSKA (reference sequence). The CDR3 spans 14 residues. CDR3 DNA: TGCAGTGCCCTAGACCCTGGACGGAACACTGAAGCTTTCTTT. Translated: CSALDPGRNTEAFF.

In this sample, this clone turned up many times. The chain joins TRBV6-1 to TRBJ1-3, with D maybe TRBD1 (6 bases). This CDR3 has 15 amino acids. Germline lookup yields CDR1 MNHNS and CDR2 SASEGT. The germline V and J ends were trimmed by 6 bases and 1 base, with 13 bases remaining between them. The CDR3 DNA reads TGTGCCAGCAGGTTAGGGGGGGGGTCTGGAAACACCATATATTTT. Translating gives CASRLGGGSGNTIYF.

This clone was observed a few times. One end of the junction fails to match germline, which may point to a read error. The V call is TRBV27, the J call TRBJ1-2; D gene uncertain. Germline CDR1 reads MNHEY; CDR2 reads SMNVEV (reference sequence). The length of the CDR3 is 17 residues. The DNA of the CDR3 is TGTGCCAGCAGTATGCAGGTGAATCGGCGTAGAATCAATGGCTACGCCTTC. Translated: CASSMQVNRRRINGYAF.

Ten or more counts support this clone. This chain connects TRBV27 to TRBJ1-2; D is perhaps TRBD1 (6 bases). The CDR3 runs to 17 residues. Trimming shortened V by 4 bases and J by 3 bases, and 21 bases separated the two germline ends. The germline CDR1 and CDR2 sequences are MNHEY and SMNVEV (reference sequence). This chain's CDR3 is CASSSGGQGRRHYGYTF. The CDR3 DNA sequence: TGTGCCAGCAGTTCCGGGGGGCAGGGCCGAAGGCACTATGGCTACACCTTC.

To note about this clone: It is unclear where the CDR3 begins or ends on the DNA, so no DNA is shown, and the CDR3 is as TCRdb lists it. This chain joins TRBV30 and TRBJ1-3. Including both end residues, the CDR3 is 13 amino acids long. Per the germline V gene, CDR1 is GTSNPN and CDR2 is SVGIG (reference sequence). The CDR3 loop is CAWGDGAGNTIHF.

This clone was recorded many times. CDR3: CASSLPPTEAFF. In DNA form, the CDR3 reads TGCGCCAGCAGCTTGCCTCCCACTGAAGCTTTCTTT. The V and J genes are TRBV5-1 and TRBJ1-1; D call uncertain. Germline values: CDR1 SGHRS, CDR2 YFSETQ. V was pared by 1 base and J by 4 bases, with 5 bases between. The CDR3 totals 12 residues. The entire variable domain, with the rest obtained from reference TRBV5-1 and TRBJ1-1, is as follows: KAGVTQTPRYLIKTRGQQVTLSCSPISGHRSVSWYQQTPGQGLQFLFEYFSETQRNKGNFPGRFSGRQFSNSRSEMNVSTLELGDSALYLCASSLPPTEAFFGQGTRLTVV.

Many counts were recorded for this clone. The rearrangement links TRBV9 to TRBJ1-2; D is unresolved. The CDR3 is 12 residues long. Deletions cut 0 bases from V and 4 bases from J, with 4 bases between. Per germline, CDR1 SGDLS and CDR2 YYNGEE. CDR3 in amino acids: CASSVVSYGYTF. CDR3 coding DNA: TGTGCCAGCAGCGTAGTCAGCTATGGCTACACCTTC.

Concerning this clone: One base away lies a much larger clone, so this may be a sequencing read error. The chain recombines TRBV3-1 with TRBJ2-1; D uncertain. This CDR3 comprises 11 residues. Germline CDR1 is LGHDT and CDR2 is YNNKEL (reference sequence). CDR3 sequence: CAISQAHEQFF. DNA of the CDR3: TGTGCCATCAGCCAGGCTCATGAGCAGTTCTTC.

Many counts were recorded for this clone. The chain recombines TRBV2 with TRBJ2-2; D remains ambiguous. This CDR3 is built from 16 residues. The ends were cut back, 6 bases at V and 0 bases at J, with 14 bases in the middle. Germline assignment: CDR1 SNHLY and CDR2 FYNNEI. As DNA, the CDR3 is TGTGCCAGCAGGGCCCGGCTAGGTACGAACACCGGGGAGCTGTTTTTT. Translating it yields CASRARLGTNTGELFF.

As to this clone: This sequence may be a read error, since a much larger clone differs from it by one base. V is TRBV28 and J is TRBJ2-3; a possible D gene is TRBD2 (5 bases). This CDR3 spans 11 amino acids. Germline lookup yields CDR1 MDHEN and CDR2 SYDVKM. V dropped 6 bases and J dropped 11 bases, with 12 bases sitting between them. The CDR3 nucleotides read TGTGCCAGCAGCCATGGACTTAAGCAGTATTTT. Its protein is CASSHGLKQYF.

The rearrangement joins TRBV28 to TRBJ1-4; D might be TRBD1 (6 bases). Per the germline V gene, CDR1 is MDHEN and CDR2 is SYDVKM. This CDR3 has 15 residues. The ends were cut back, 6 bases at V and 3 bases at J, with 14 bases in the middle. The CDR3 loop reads CASRERDTSNEKLFF. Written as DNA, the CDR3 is TGTGCCAGCAGGGAACGGGACACATCTAATGAAAAACTGTTTTTT. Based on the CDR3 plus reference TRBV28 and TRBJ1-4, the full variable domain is DVKVTQSSRYLVKRTGEKVFLECVQDMDHENMFWYRQDPGLGLRLIYFSYDVKMKEKGDIPEGYSVSREKKERFSLILESASTNQTSMYLCASRERDTSNEKLFFGSGTQLSVL.

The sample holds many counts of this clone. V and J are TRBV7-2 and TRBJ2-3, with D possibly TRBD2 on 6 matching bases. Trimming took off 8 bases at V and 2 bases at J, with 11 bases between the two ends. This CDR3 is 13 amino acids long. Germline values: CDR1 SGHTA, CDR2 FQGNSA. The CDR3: CASRRDPTDTQYF. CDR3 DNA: TGTGCCAGCCGGAGGGACCCCACAGATACGCAGTATTTT.

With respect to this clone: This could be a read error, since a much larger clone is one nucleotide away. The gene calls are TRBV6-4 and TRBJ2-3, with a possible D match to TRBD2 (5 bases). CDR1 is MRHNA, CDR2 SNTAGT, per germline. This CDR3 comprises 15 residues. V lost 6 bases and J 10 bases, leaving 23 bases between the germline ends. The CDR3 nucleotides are TGTGCCAGCAGGGGAACGGGTCCCTCCCGGAGGTCGCAGTATTTT. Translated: CASRGTGPSRRSQYF.

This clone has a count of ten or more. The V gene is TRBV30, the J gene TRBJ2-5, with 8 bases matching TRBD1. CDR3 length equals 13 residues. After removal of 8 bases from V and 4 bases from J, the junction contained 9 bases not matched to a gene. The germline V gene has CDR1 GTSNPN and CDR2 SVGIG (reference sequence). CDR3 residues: CAGGGQGRETQYF. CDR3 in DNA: TGTGCCGGAGGAGGACAGGGCCGAGAGACCCAGTACTTC.

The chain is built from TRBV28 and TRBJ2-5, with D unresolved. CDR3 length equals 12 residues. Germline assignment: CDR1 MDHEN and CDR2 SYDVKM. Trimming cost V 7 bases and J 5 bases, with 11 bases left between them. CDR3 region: CASMALGETQYF. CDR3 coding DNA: TGTGCCAGCATGGCCCTCGGGGAGACCCAGTACTTC.

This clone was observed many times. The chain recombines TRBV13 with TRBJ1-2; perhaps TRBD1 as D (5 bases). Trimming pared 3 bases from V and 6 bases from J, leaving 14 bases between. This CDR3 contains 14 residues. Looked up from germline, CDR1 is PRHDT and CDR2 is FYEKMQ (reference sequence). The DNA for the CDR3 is TGTGCCAGCAGCTTGGCGGGACCCCTAGATGGCTACACCTTC. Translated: CASSLAGPLDGYTF. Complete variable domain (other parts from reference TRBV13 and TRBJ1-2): AAGVIQSPRHLIKEKRETATLKCYPIPRHDTVYWYQQGPGQDPQFLISFYEKMQSDKGSIPDRFSAQQFSDYHSELNMSSLELGDSALYFCASSLAGPLDGYTFGSGTRLTVV.

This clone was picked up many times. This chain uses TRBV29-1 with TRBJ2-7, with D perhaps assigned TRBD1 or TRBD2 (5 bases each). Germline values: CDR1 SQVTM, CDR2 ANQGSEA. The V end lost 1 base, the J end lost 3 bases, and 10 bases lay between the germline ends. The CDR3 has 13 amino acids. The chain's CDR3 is CSVEGLGDYEQYF. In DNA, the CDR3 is TGCAGCGTTGAAGGACTGGGGGACTACGAGCAGTACTTC.

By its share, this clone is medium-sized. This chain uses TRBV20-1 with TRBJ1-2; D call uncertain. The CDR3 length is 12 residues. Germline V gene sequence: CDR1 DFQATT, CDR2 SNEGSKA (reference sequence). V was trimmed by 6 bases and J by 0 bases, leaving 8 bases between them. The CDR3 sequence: CSAQDPNYGYTF. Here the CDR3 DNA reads TGCAGTGCCCAAGACCCTAACTATGGCTACACCTTC.

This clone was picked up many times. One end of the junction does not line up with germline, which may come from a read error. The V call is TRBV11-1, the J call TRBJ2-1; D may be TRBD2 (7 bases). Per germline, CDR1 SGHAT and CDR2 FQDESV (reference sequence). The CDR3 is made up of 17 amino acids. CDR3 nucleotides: TGTGCCAGCACCTTAGGGGATGCGGGGGAAGGGGGCAATGAGCAGTTCTTC. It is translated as CASTLGDAGEGGNEQFF. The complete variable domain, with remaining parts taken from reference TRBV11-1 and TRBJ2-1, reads EAEVAQSPRYKITEKSQAVAFWCDPISGHATLYWYRQILGQGPELLVQFQDESVVDDSQLPKDRFSAERLKGVDSTLKIQPAELGDSAMYLCASTLGDAGEGGNEQFFGPGTRLTVL.

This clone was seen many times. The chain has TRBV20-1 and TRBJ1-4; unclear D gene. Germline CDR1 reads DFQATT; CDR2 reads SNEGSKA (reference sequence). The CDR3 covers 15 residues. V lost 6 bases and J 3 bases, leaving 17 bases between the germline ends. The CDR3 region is CSAVGIAGPNEKLFF. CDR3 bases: TGCAGTGCCGTTGGGATCGCGGGTCCTAATGAAAAACTGTTTTTT.

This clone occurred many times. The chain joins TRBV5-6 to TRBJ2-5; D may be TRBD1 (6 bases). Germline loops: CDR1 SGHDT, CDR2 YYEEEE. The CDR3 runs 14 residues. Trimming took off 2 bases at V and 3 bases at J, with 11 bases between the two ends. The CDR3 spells CASSLWTVKETQYF. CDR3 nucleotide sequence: TGTGCCAGCAGCTTATGGACAGTTAAAGAGACCCAGTACTTC.

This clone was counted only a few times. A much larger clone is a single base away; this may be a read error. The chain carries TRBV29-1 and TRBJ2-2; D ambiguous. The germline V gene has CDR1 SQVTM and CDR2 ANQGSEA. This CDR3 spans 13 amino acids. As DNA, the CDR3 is TGCAGCGCCCGGACGCCGAACACCGTGGAGCTGTTTTTT. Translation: CSARTPNTVELFF.

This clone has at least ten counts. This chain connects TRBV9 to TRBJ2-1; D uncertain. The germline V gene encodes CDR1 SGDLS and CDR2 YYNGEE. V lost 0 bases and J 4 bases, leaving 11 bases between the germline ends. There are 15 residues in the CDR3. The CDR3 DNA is TGTGCCAGCAGCGTAGGCGGTCGCGGTTACAATGAGCAGTTCTTC. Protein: CASSVGGRGYNEQFF.

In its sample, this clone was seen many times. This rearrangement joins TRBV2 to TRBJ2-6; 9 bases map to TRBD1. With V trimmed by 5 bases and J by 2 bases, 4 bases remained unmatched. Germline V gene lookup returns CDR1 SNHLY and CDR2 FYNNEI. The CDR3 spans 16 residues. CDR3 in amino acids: CASSTGTGTGANVLTF. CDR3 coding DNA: TGTGCCAGCAGTACCGGGACAGGGACTGGGGCCAACGTCCTGACTTTC.

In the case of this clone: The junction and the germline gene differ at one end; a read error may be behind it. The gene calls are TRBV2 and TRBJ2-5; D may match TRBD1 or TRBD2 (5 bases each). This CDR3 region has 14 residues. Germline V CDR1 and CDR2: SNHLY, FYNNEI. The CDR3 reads CASGGKVLQETQYF. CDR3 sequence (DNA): TGTGCCAGCGGGGGTAAGGTCTTACAAGAGACGCAGTACTTC.